These T cell receptor beta chains were read from a single sample in a study of PD-1 blockade in mismatch repair-deficient tumors. Only in-frame clones appear in the TCRdb table, and some are missing; sequencing was by immunoSEQ multiplex PCR. The sample has about 60,000 clones, about 87% seen once. The source was peripheral blood, collected 52 weeks after starting pembrolizumab. These receptor sequences come from an adult with mismatch repair-deficient cancer. Each CDR3 is given with its conserved first and last residue. A D gene is named only where the DNA matches it firmly. Clone size appears in some rows only: once, few, many, or a class for an expanded clone.

d_gene: TRBD1; j_gene: TRBJ2-7; v_gene: TRBV6-5; abundance: NA; CDR3nt: TGTGCCAGCAGTGACTCCGGGACAGGGGTCGAGCAGTACTTC; CDR3aa: CASSDSGTGVEQYF
d_gene: NA; j_gene: TRBJ2-3; v_gene: TRBV30; abundance: NA; CDR3nt: TGTGCCTGGAGTGTTGGGGGGCTAACAGATACGCAGTATTTT; CDR3aa: CAWSVGGLTDTQYF
d_gene: NA; j_gene: TRBJ2-1; v_gene: TRBV27; abundance: NA; CDR3nt: TGTGCCAGCAGTTTAGGGGGTGGATCCTACAATGAGCAGTTCTTC; CDR3aa: CASSLGGGSYNEQFF
d_gene: NA; j_gene: TRBJ2-1; v_gene: TRBV7-9; abundance: NA; CDR3nt: TGTGCCAGCAGCGCAGCTACCTCATTGAAGTTCTTC; CDR3aa: CASSAATSLKFF
d_gene: TRBD2; j_gene: TRBJ2-4; v_gene: TRBV5-1; abundance: once; CDR3nt: TGCGCCAGCAGCTTGGCAAGCGGGAGGGCCCCAAACATTCAGTACTTC; CDR3aa: CASSLASGRAPNIQYF
d_gene: NA; j_gene: TRBJ2-2; v_gene: TRBV19; abundance: once; CDR3nt: TGTGCCAGTAGTAACACCGGGGAGCTGTTTTTT; CDR3aa: CASSNTGELFF
d_gene: TRBD2; j_gene: TRBJ2-7; v_gene: TRBV18; abundance: NA; CDR3nt: TGTGCCAGCTCAGCTATAGCGGGAGCTATAGGATGGGAGCAGTACTTC; CDR3aa: CASSAIAGAIGWEQYF
d_gene: NA; j_gene: TRBJ2-3; v_gene: TRBV9; abundance: NA; CDR3nt: TGTGCCAGCAGCGTAGATTGGGAGAGGCACACAGATACGCAGTATTTT; CDR3aa: CASSVDWERHTDTQYF
d_gene: NA; j_gene: TRBJ2-1; v_gene: TRBV7-2; abundance: NA; CDR3nt: TGTGCCAGCAGCTTGCCGGACTTCCGGGGCAATGAGCAGTTCTTC; CDR3aa: CASSLPDFRGNEQFF
d_gene: NA; j_gene: TRBJ1-1; v_gene: TRBV27; abundance: NA; CDR3nt: TGTGCCAGCAGTCCCCGGGGAGGAATGAACACTGAAGCTTTCTTT; CDR3aa: CASSPRGGMNTEAFF
d_gene: NA; j_gene: TRBJ2-1; v_gene: TRBV11-2; abundance: NA; CDR3nt: TGTGCCAGCAGCTTAGACAGAATCGAGGGTGAGCAGTTCTTC; CDR3aa: CASSLDRIEGEQFF
d_gene: NA; j_gene: TRBJ1-5; v_gene: TRBV19; abundance: once; CDR3nt: TGTGCCAGTAGTATGGGGGGGGGTCAGCCCCAGCATTTT; CDR3aa: CASSMGGGQPQHF
d_gene: NA; j_gene: TRBJ2-7; v_gene: TRBV5-1; abundance: once; CDR3nt: TGCGCCAGCAGCTTGCGTGGCAGGAGATTAGACGAGCAGTACTTC; CDR3aa: CASSLRGRRLDEQYF
d_gene: NA; j_gene: TRBJ2-6; v_gene: TRBV19; abundance: NA; CDR3nt: TGTGCCAGTAGTATAGATCCCCCCCCCGGGGCCAACGTCCTGACTTTC; CDR3aa: CASSIDPPPGANVLTF
d_gene: TRBD2; j_gene: TRBJ2-2; v_gene: TRBV9; abundance: NA; CDR3nt: TGTGCCAGCAGCGTAGATGGGGGAGGGGTCGGGGAGCTGTTTTTT; CDR3aa: CASSVDGGGVGELFF
d_gene: NA; j_gene: TRBJ1-4; v_gene: TRBV27; abundance: NA; CDR3nt: TGTGCCAGCAGTTCGGGAGCAACTAATGAAAAACTGTTTTTT; CDR3aa: CASSSGATNEKLFF
d_gene: NA; j_gene: TRBJ1-1; v_gene: TRBV19; abundance: once; CDR3nt: TGTGCCAGTAGTGTAAAAAGCGGGAGCACTGAAGCTTTCTTT; CDR3aa: CASSVKSGSTEAFF
d_gene: NA; j_gene: TRBJ2-3; v_gene: TRBV27; abundance: NA; CDR3nt: TGTGCCAGCAGTTTTGGAGGGGGGTCAGATACGCAGTATTTT; CDR3aa: CASSFGGGSDTQYF
d_gene: TRBD1; j_gene: TRBJ1-2; v_gene: TRBV7-6; abundance: once; CDR3nt: TGTGCCAGCAGCTTAGCCGGGACAGGGTATGGCTACACCTTC; CDR3aa: CASSLAGTGYGYTF
d_gene: NA; j_gene: TRBJ2-5; v_gene: TRBV6-5; abundance: NA; CDR3nt: TGTGCCAGCAGACCGGACAACCAAGAGACCCAGTACTTC; CDR3aa: CASRPDNQETQYF
d_gene: NA; j_gene: TRBJ2-7; v_gene: TRBV29-1; abundance: NA; CDR3nt: TGCAGCGTTGAACTCGCTAGCGCATCCTACGAGCAGTACTTC; CDR3aa: CSVELASASYEQYF
d_gene: NA; j_gene: TRBJ2-2; v_gene: TRBV5-1; abundance: NA; CDR3nt: TGCGCCAGCAGCTTGGCAGGGGGAGGCACCGGGGAGCTGTTTTTT; CDR3aa: CASSLAGGGTGELFF
d_gene: TRBD2; j_gene: TRBJ2-7; v_gene: TRBV11-2; abundance: NA; CDR3nt: TGTGCCAGCAGTTCCCACGGACTAGCGGGAGGGAACGAGCAGTACTTC; CDR3aa: CASSSHGLAGGNEQYF
d_gene: TRBD2; j_gene: TRBJ2-1; v_gene: TRBV7-3; abundance: NA; CDR3nt: TGTGCCAGCAGCATAGGTATTAGCGGGAGGGGTAATGAGCAGTTCTTC; CDR3aa: CASSIGISGRGNEQFF
d_gene: TRBD2; j_gene: TRBJ2-1; v_gene: TRBV11-2; abundance: NA; CDR3nt: TGTGCCAGCAGCCCTCAAGGCGGGAGGTCCTACAATGAGCAGTTCTTC; CDR3aa: CASSPQGGRSYNEQFF
d_gene: TRBD1; j_gene: TRBJ2-7; v_gene: TRBV4-3; abundance: NA; CDR3nt: TGCGCCAGCAGCCAAGCCCTGGACTGGGACAGCAGCTCCTACGAGCAGTACTTC; CDR3aa: CASSQALDWDSSSYEQYF
d_gene: TRBD2; j_gene: TRBJ2-1; v_gene: TRBV11-2; abundance: NA; CDR3nt: TGTGCCAGCAGCCTGACCAAAACTGGACTAGCGGGAAGCAATGAGCAGTTCTTC; CDR3aa: CASSLTKTGLAGSNEQFF
d_gene: NA; j_gene: TRBJ2-5; v_gene: TRBV9; abundance: NA; CDR3nt: TGTGCCAGCAGCCCAAGGGACTTAGAAGAGACCCAGTACTTC; CDR3aa: CASSPRDLEETQYF
d_gene: NA; j_gene: TRBJ2-7; v_gene: TRBV27; abundance: NA; CDR3nt: TGTGCCAGCAGTCCCTCAGGGCAATCCTACGAGCAGTACTTC; CDR3aa: CASSPSGQSYEQYF
d_gene: NA; j_gene: TRBJ2-7; v_gene: TRBV11-3; abundance: NA; CDR3nt: TGTGCCAGCAGCTTAGAATGGTCTATTATTTACGAGCAGTACTTC; CDR3aa: CASSLEWSIIYEQYF
d_gene: TRBD1; j_gene: TRBJ2-3; v_gene: TRBV10-2; abundance: NA; CDR3nt: TGCGCCAGCAGTGAGAGGGACAGGGGGGTCGGCGCAGATACGCAGTATTTT; CDR3aa: CASSERDRGVGADTQYF
d_gene: TRBD2; j_gene: TRBJ2-7; v_gene: TRBV28; abundance: NA; CDR3nt: TGTGCCAGCAACCCAAATAGGGCAGGAACTAGCGGGAGGGCCTACGAGCAGTACTTC; CDR3aa: CASNPNRAGTSGRAYEQYF
d_gene: TRBD2; j_gene: TRBJ2-7; v_gene: TRBV27; abundance: NA; CDR3nt: TGTGCCAGCAGAACTCTAGCGGGACGTCCCTACGAGCAGTACTTC; CDR3aa: CASRTLAGRPYEQYF
d_gene: NA; j_gene: TRBJ2-7; v_gene: TRBV11-2; abundance: NA; CDR3nt: TGTGCCAGCGCCTCTGTCAGGGTATGGATCAGTCACTACGAGCAGTACTTC; CDR3aa: CASASVRVWISHYEQYF
d_gene: NA; j_gene: TRBJ2-5; v_gene: TRBV2; abundance: NA; CDR3nt: TGTGCCCCCCGGGGGCCCAGGGCCGGGGGCCAAGAGACCCAGTACTTC; CDR3aa: CAPRGPRAGGQETQYF
d_gene: NA; j_gene: TRBJ1-1; v_gene: TRBV13; abundance: NA; CDR3nt: TGTGCCAGCAGCTTAACCAGGAATCTGAACACTGAAGCTTTCTTT; CDR3aa: CASSLTRNLNTEAFF
d_gene: NA; j_gene: TRBJ2-3; v_gene: TRBV28; abundance: NA; CDR3nt: TGTGCCAGCAGTTGGGGTTCGGGCACAGATACGCAGTATTTT; CDR3aa: CASSWGSGTDTQYF
d_gene: NA; j_gene: TRBJ1-2; v_gene: TRBV9; abundance: NA; CDR3nt: TGTGCCAGCAGCGAACTGATGGGAGGTAACTATGGCTACACCTTC; CDR3aa: CASSELMGGNYGYTF
d_gene: NA; j_gene: TRBJ2-7; v_gene: TRBV5-4; abundance: NA; CDR3nt: TGTGCCAGCAGCTTGGGTCCGGGGGACTACGAGCAGTACTTC; CDR3aa: CASSLGPGDYEQYF
d_gene: TRBD1; j_gene: TRBJ1-1; v_gene: TRBV5-5; abundance: NA; CDR3nt: TGTGCCAGCATTGGACAGGTGAACACTGAAGCTTTCTTT; CDR3aa: CASIGQVNTEAFF
d_gene: NA; j_gene: TRBJ1-5; v_gene: TRBV9; abundance: NA; CDR3nt: TGTGCCAGCAGCGTGGGGGGGAGCAATCAGCCCCAGCATTTT; CDR3aa: CASSVGGSNQPQHF
d_gene: TRBD1; j_gene: TRBJ2-2; v_gene: TRBV4-1; abundance: NA; CDR3nt: TGCGCCAGCAGCCGGCGGACAGGGGGAAACACCGGGGAGCTGTTTTTT; CDR3aa: CASSRRTGGNTGELFF
d_gene: NA; j_gene: TRBJ2-7; v_gene: TRBV13; abundance: once; CDR3nt: TGTGCCAGCAGCCCTGGGTGGGCCCCTACCTACGAGCAGTACTTC; CDR3aa: CASSPGWAPTYEQYF
d_gene: TRBD2; j_gene: TRBJ2-7; v_gene: TRBV19; abundance: NA; CDR3nt: TGTGCCAGCCCGATAGGTGGTCCGGGAGGGATCCACGAGCAGTACTTC; CDR3aa: CASPIGGPGGIHEQYF
d_gene: NA; j_gene: TRBJ2-7; v_gene: TRBV25-1; abundance: NA; CDR3nt: TGTGCCAGCAGTGAGAAGACAGGGGAGGGCTACGAGCAGTACTTC; CDR3aa: CASSEKTGEGYEQYF
d_gene: TRBD2; j_gene: TRBJ2-2; v_gene: TRBV7-3; abundance: NA; CDR3nt: TGTGCCAGCAGCACACCCGGACTAGCCGGCTACGGGGAGCTGTTTTTT; CDR3aa: CASSTPGLAGYGELFF
d_gene: NA; j_gene: TRBJ2-2; v_gene: TRBV5-6; abundance: NA; CDR3nt: TGTGCCAGCAGCTCAGGACTGGCCGGGGAGCTGTTTTTT; CDR3aa: CASSSGLAGELFF
d_gene: TRBD2; j_gene: TRBJ2-2; v_gene: TRBV13; abundance: once; CDR3nt: TGTGCCAGCAGCTCGTGGGGGGGGACCGGGGAGCTGTTTTTT; CDR3aa: CASSSWGGTGELFF
d_gene: NA; j_gene: TRBJ2-6; v_gene: TRBV4-3; abundance: NA; CDR3nt: TGCGCCAGCAGCCAGAGGGCAGGGTTTGGTGGGGCCAACGTCCTGACTTTC; CDR3aa: CASSQRAGFGGANVLTF
d_gene: TRBD1; j_gene: TRBJ1-5; v_gene: TRBV4-2; abundance: NA; CDR3nt: TGTGCCAGCAGCAAACTCATCGGGGGACAGGGGGTTCAGCCCCAGCATTTT; CDR3aa: CASSKLIGGQGVQPQHF
d_gene: NA; j_gene: TRBJ1-5; v_gene: TRBV2; abundance: few; CDR3nt: TGTGCCAGCAGTGAGGAGAGGGTTAGCAATCAGCCCCAGCATTTT; CDR3aa: CASSEERVSNQPQHF
d_gene: NA; j_gene: TRBJ2-1; v_gene: TRBV6-5; abundance: NA; CDR3nt: TGTGCCAGCAGTTACTCGCGGGGAACCCCCTACAATGAGCAGTTCTTC; CDR3aa: CASSYSRGTPYNEQFF
d_gene: TRBD1; j_gene: TRBJ1-2; v_gene: TRBV5-1; abundance: few; CDR3nt: TGCGCCAGCAGCTTGGACCCCACAGGGGCTGGCTACACCTTC; CDR3aa: CASSLDPTGAGYTF
d_gene: NA; j_gene: TRBJ1-5; v_gene: TRBV28; abundance: NA; CDR3nt: TGTGCCAGCAGTTATCCTGGGGTGGAGATCGGGCAGCCCCAGCATTTT; CDR3aa: CASSYPGVEIGQPQHF